The 12 T cell receptor beta chains presented below share a single source sample, sequenced in a study of shared clonotypes between healthy human individuals (dated by TCRdb to 2020 to 2021). Library creation used the immunoSEQ multiplex PCR assay. In TCRdb, the immuneACCESS table is reduced to in-frame sequences with V and J assigned. These tables do not hold every clone; where another copy was compared, an unresolved V gene accounts for under half, and the others remain unexplained. This sample gives around 500,000 clones in total; around 80% of them show up just once. 12% of the sample is taken by the ten largest. Material for sequencing was PBMCs. These receptors were taken from a woman between 40 and 50 years old in good health. Some clones in this sample may be carry-over from other donors' samples.

The V call is TRBV5-6, the J call TRBJ1-1; D uncertain. V was cut by 6 bases and J by 0 bases, with 6 bases left in between. The CDR3 has 12 residues. CDR1 and CDR2 (germline): SGHDT, YYEEEE. This chain's CDR3 is CASITLNTEAFF. Written as DNA, the CDR3 is TGTGCCAGCATCACCTTGAACACTGAAGCTTTCTTT.

V gene TRBV30 combines with J gene TRBJ1-2; no firm D call. With 2 bases removed from V and 7 bases from J, the gap between germline ends came to 8 bases. CDR1 and CDR2 (germline): GTSNPN, SVGIG (reference sequence). The CDR3 extends over 11 amino acids. CDR3 sequence: CAWSRALGYTF. CDR3 in DNA: TGTGCCTGGAGTCGTGCGCTTGGCTACACCTTC.

The rearrangement links TRBV9 to TRBJ2-5; 8 nucleotides match TRBD2. Germline V lookup: CDR1 SGDLS, CDR2 YYNGEE. The CDR3 loop spans 14 amino acids. J lost 4 bases, V lost 3 bases, and 5 bases had no gene match. The CDR3 region is CASSAGLASETQYF. The CDR3 DNA follows: TGTGCCAGCAGCGCAGGACTAGCTTCAGAGACCCAGTACTTC.

V usage is TRBV30 and J usage is TRBJ1-2, with D perhaps TRBD1 (6 bases). Germline CDR1 and CDR2: GTSNPN and SVGIG (reference sequence). The CDR3 sequence is 11 residues long. V lost 2 bases, J lost 7 bases, and 8 bases lay in between. The CDR3 nucleotides are TGTGCCTGGAGTCGAGGGGGTGGCTACACCTTC. It yields the protein CAWSRGGGYTF.

V gene TRBV27 combines with J gene TRBJ2-1; D is possibly TRBD1 (6 bases). CDR3 size: 15 residues. The V and J ends lost 6 bases and 5 bases respectively, with 17 bases between them. From germline, CDR1 is MNHEY and CDR2 SMNVEV (reference sequence). Here the CDR3 DNA reads TGTGCCAGCAGCCTTAAGGGGACATACAACAATGAGCAGTTCTTC. Its translation: CASSLKGTYNNEQFF.

The chain has TRBV7-2 and TRBJ2-7, with D perhaps TRBD2 (5 bases). The CDR3 is made up of 15 amino acids. CDR1 is SGHTA, CDR2 FQGNSA, per germline. Trimming removed 2 bases from V and 3 bases from J, with 14 bases in between. The CDR3 loop is CASSLTAARGYEQYF. In DNA, the CDR3 is TGTGCCAGCAGCTTAACGGCGGCACGGGGCTACGAGCAGTACTTC.

In regard to this clone: The identical CDR3 is also encoded by other nucleotide sequences in the sample. The chain carries TRBV5-1 and TRBJ2-5; D may be TRBD1 (6 bases). CDR1 and CDR2 (germline): SGHRS, YFSETQ. This CDR3 spans 14 amino acids. V dropped 0 bases and J dropped 0 bases, with 6 bases sitting between them. The DNA of the CDR3 is TGCGCCAGCAGCTTGGGACAGGACCAAGAGACCCAGTACTTC. It encodes CASSLGQDQETQYF.

The chain uses TRBV7-2 and TRBJ2-7, with D possibly being TRBD2 (5 bases). This CDR3 is built from 15 residues. The V gene's germline CDR1 is SGHTA and CDR2 FQGNSA. V was shortened by 1 base and J by 3 bases, with 13 bases between the two germline ends. CDR3 DNA: TGTGCCAGCAGCTTAGTGGCGCGGGCAGACTACGAGCAGTACTTC. Its protein is CASSLVARADYEQYF.

CDR3 nucleotide sequence: TGTGCCAGCAGCCAAGATTCGGGACAGGGTAGCGAAAAACTGTTTTTT. Its protein is CASSQDSGQGSEKLFF. The V gene is TRBV4-2, the J gene TRBJ1-4; 9 bases match TRBD1. The trim removed 0 bases at V and 8 bases at J, leaving 7 bases unmatched. CDR3 length equals 16 residues. Germline-derived CDR1 and CDR2 are LGHNA and YNFKEQ.

The chain is built from TRBV7-9 and TRBJ1-1; the match to TRBD1 covers 10 bases. The CDR3 totals 13 residues. Looked up from germline, CDR1 is SEHNR and CDR2 is FQNEAQ (reference sequence). The junction had 8 bases not matched to a gene; V was cut back by 11 bases and J by 5 bases. The CDR3 protein is CAASGTGVTEAFF. CDR3 in DNA: TGTGCCGCCTCCGGGACAGGGGTTACTGAAGCTTTCTTT.

This chain joins TRBV27 and TRBJ2-7, with 11 positions matching TRBD1. V gave up 6 bases and J gave up 2 bases; unmatched junction bases: 3. The germline gives CDR1 MNHEY, CDR2 SMNVEV (reference sequence). The CDR3 sequence is 14 residues long. CDR3 protein: CASRRGQGAYEQYF. As DNA, the CDR3 is TGTGCCAGCAGAAGGGGACAGGGGGCCTACGAGCAGTACTTC.

This clone was seen just once. The chain has TRBV11-1 and TRBJ2-5, with TRBD1 as a possible D gene (6 bases). Germline V lookup: CDR1 SGHAT, CDR2 FQDESV (reference sequence). V was shortened by 6 bases and J by 0 bases, with 14 bases between the two germline ends. The CDR3 is made up of 15 amino acids. The DNA for the CDR3 is TGTGCCAGCAGGCACCGGGACATTCACCAAGAGACCCAGTACTTC. This translates into CASRHRDIHQETQYF.